Reported below is one TCR beta chain. Sequencing used immunoSEQ multiplex PCR; TCRdb keeps in-frame clones, though not all of them. The sample lists more than 95,000 clones, 93% seen once, with roughly 2.6% in the top ten. These data originate in a study of control samples from healthy donors and cancer patients. The germline CDR1 and CDR2 sequences are SGHRS and YFSETQ. This CDR3 is built from 17 residues. V lost 0 bases to trimming and J lost 4 bases; unmatched junction nucleotides: 11. This clonotype was obtained from a man aged 30 to 39 in good health. V usage is TRBV5-1 and J usage is TRBJ2-5; TRBD1 matches 8 bases. Material for sequencing was blood. The chain's CDR3 is CASSLEHGTGTGETQYF. The CDR3 bases are TGCGCCAGCAGCTTGGAGCATGGGACAGGTACAGGAGAGACCCAGTACTTC.